The rows below give T cell receptor beta chains drawn from one sample of a study of blood T cell repertoires in COVID-19. Only in-frame clones appear in the TCRdb table, and some are missing; sequencing was by immunoSEQ multiplex PCR. The table lists hundreds of thousands of clones, roughly 86% of them singletons. Sequenced input: peripheral blood. All receptors come from a woman aged 25 to 39 with COVID-19, enrolled during active disease. The CDR3 runs from the conserved cysteine through the conserved F or W. The D gene is left open where the match is weak. Clone size is stated in some rows and not others, as once, few, many or a class when expanded.

j_call v_call cdr3_length clone_size d_call cdr3_nt cdr3_aa
TRBJ1-4 TRBV5-4 18 once . TGTGCCAGCAGTACCGATTCCCGAACACAGGGATCTAATGAAAAACTGTTTTTT CASSTDSRTQGSNEKLFF
TRBJ1-2 TRBV6-4 16 few . TGTGCCAGCAGTGGCTCCAGGGCAGGAAGAGATTATGGCTACACCTTC CASSGSRAGRDYGYTF
TRBJ1-6 TRBV7-9 15 . . TGTGCCAGCAGCCACAGGGATGTGGGTAATTCACCCCTCCACTTT CASSHRDVGNSPLHF
TRBJ1-6 TRBV6-5 15 . . TGTGCCAGCAGTTACTCGGCAGACTATAATTCACCCCTCCACTTT CASSYSADYNSPLHF
TRBJ1-3 TRBV9 15 . . TGTGCCAGCAGCGCCAGGGGATCGTCTGGAAACACCATATATTTT CASSARGSSGNTIYF
TRBJ1-2 TRBV5-4 14 . . TGTGCCAGCAGCTTGACAGGGAGTGCCTATGGCTACACCTTC CASSLTGSAYGYTF
TRBJ1-3 TRBV28 10 . . TGTGCCTGCGTAGGAAACACCATATATTTT CACVGNTIYF
TRBJ1-1 TRBV18 12 . . TGTGCCAGCTCTCTCACAGGAGATAAAGCTTTCTTT CASSLTGDKAFF
TRBJ1-5 TRBV19 15 . . TGTGCCAGTAGTATAGCAGGGCTCCCTCTGAGGCCCCAGCATTTT CASSIAGLPLRPQHF
TRBJ2-1 TRBV28 15 . TRBD2 TGTGCCAGCCCTCCGGGAGCGGGGGGATACAATGAGCAGTTCTTC CASPPGAGGYNEQFF
TRBJ1-2 TRBV19 14 . TRBD1 TGTGCCACTTTGGGACAGGCCTTCTCCCTTGGCTACACCTTC CATLGQAFSLGYTF
TRBJ2-7 TRBV12-5 15 . TRBD1 TGTGCTAGTGGTTTGCCGATACAGGGGGCCTACGAGCAGTACTTC CASGLPIQGAYEQYF
TRBJ2-3 TRBV19 16 . TRBD2 TGTGCCAGTCGAAGGGTAGCGGGGGGTATGACAGATACGCAGTATTTT CASRRVAGGMTDTQYF
TRBJ2-7 TRBV5-4 12 . . TGTGCCAGCAGCTCCGACAACTACGAGCAGTACTTC CASSSDNYEQYF
TRBJ1-1 TRBV7-8 15 . . TGTGCCAGCAGCTTAGTAGCGGGGTCGCGCACTGAAGCTTTCTTT CASSLVAGSRTEAFF
TRBJ1-1 TRBV19 15 . TRBD1 TGTGCCAGTAGTACGAAGGACAGGGGGCTTACTGAAGCTTTCTTT CASSTKDRGLTEAFF
TRBJ2-1 TRBV7-9 15 . TRBD2 TGTGCCAGCAGTCCGAGCGGGGGCCCCAACAATGAGCAGTTCTTC CASSPSGGPNNEQFF
TRBJ2-5 TRBV12-3/TRBV12-4 12 . TRBD2 TGTGCCAGCACTCCGGGGGGGGAGACCCAGTACTTC CASTPGGETQYF
TRBJ2-1 TRBV5-4 14 . . TGTGCCAGCAGCTTCATCATTCAGGGTGGTGAGCAGTTCTTC CASSFIIQGGEQFF
TRBJ2-3 TRBV4-2 19 . TRBD2 TGTGCCAGCAGCCCGCAGACTAGCGGGGGGGGCCACTTCACAGATACGCAGTATTTT CASSPQTSGGGHFTDTQYF
TRBJ1-2 TRBV5-1 15 few TRBD1 TGCGCCAGCAGCTTGGCTGGGGACAGTTACTATGGCTACACCTTC CASSLAGDSYYGYTF
TRBJ2-4 TRBV18 15 . . TGTGCCAGCTCGGGGGCCGGGGACACGGGAAACATTCAGTACTTC CASSGAGDTGNIQYF
TRBJ2-1 TRBV10-2 16 . . TGCGCCAGCAGTGAGTCACGGTACCTCTCCTACAATGAGCAGTTCTTC CASSESRYLSYNEQFF
TRBJ2-5 TRBV11-2 14 . TRBD1 TGTGCCAGCAGCCCGACAGGGTACCAAGAGACCCAGTACTTC CASSPTGYQETQYF
TRBJ2-1 TRBV7-2 18 . TRBD2 TGTGCCAGCAGCGTTCAAATTGGTCTAGGGACTAGCGAAGACGAGCAGTTCTTC CASSVQIGLGTSEDEQFF
TRBJ2-7 TRBV19 13 few . TGTGCCAGTAGTATGGTCCCGGGGTACGAGCAGTACTTC CASSMVPGYEQYF
TRBJ1-5 TRBV2 13 . . TGTGCCAGCCAGGGGCCGGGCTATCAGCCCCAGCATTTT CASQGPGYQPQHF
TRBJ1-2 TRBV6-5 14 . . TGTGCCAGCAGTTACTCGACGGAGCTCTATGGCTACACCTTC CASSYSTELYGYTF
TRBJ1-5 TRBV7-8 14 . TRBD1 TGTGCCAGCAGCTTAGGGGACAGCCATATGCCCCAGCATTTT CASSLGDSHMPQHF
TRBJ1-1 TRBV7-6 13 . . TGTGCCAGCAGCTTCGGGGAGAACACTGAAGCTTTCTTT CASSFGENTEAFF
TRBJ1-1 TRBV30 13 once . TGTGCCTGGAGCACCCGACTTGGCACTGAAGCTTTCTTT CAWSTRLGTEAFF
TRBJ2-3 TRBV11-2 15 once TRBD2 TGTGCCAGCAGCCTTTTGCGGGGGAGCACAGATACGCAGTATTTT CASSLLRGSTDTQYF
TRBJ2-7 TRBV19 14 . . TGTGCCAGTAGTAAGATGGCGGCCCCGGGGGAGCAGTACTTC CASSKMAAPGEQYF
TRBJ1-6 TRBV6-2/TRBV6-3 12 many . TGTGCCAGCAGTTACGAGAACTCACCCCTCCACTTT CASSYENSPLHF
TRBJ1-5 TRBV27 18 . . TGTGCCAGCAGCTCCCAGGCGGGGGGCCTGTTAGGCAATCAGCCCCAGCATTTT CASSSQAGGLLGNQPQHF
TRBJ2-1 TRBV6-5 15 . TRBD1 TGTGCCAGCAGATTCCGGGACAGGGGGCTCAATGAGCAGTTCTTC CASRFRDRGLNEQFF
TRBJ2-1 TRBV7-9 13 few . TGTGCCAGCAGCCAGCAGGGTTACGATGAGCAGTTCTTC CASSQQGYDEQFF
TRBJ2-6 TRBV18 22 . TRBD1 TGTGCCAGCTCACCAAGACACCTTTTGACGGGACAGGGATTCTCTGGGGCCAACGTCCTGACTTTC CASSPRHLLTGQGFSGANVLTF
TRBJ2-7 TRBV4-1 16 . TRBD1 TGCGCCAGCAGCCAAGAAACTCAACAGGGGGCTGGCGAGCAGTACTTC CASSQETQQGAGEQYF
TRBJ1-2 TRBV3-1/TRBV3-2 14 . . TGTGCCAGCAGCCAAGTGGCTGCCGTCTATGGCTACACCTTC CASSQVAAVYGYTF
TRBJ1-1 TRBV2 13 . . TGTGCCAGCAGCGGGGAAGCGGGCACTGAAGCTTTCTTT CASSGEAGTEAFF
TRBJ2-7 TRBV5-1 17 medium-sized . TGCGCCAGCAGCGGAGGAGGCTCCTACCTTGCCTCCTACGAGCAGTACTTC CASSGGGSYLASYEQYF
TRBJ2-7 TRBV5-6 12 many . TGTGCCAGCAGTTTCCTGGAGTACGAGCAGTACTTC CASSFLEYEQYF
TRBJ1-2 TRBV6-5 15 . . TGTGCCAGCAGTAAGGACACTTCCCTTAACTATGGCTACACCTTC CASSKDTSLNYGYTF
TRBJ1-6 TRBV14 15 . TRBD1 TGTGCCAGCAGCCCGAGATTGTGGACAGGGTCACCCCTCCACTTT CASSPRLWTGSPLHF
TRBJ1-6 TRBV28 16 . . TGTGCCAGCAGCCTCTCTCGACAGCTTCCTAGTTCACCCCTCCACTTT CASSLSRQLPSSPLHF
TRBJ2-1 TRBV14 13 . . TGTGCCAGCAGCGGGGCCAGGTACAATGAGCAGTTCTTC CASSGARYNEQFF
TRBJ2-7 TRBV9 15 . TRBD1 TGTGCCAGCAGTAGGGGACAGGCTAACTCCTACGAGCAGTACTTC CASSRGQANSYEQYF
TRBJ1-2 TRBV4-1 15 . TRBD1 TGCGCCAGCAGCCCAGGGACAGGGGGCTTGGGAGGCTACACCTTC CASSPGTGGLGGYTF
TRBJ1-1 TRBV6-5 10 . . TGTGCCAGCAGTTGGAGGGAAGCTTTCTTT CASSWREAFF
TRBJ1-2 TRBV5-1 12 . . TGCGCCAGCAGCGCGGGACCAGGTGGCTACACCTTC CASSAGPGGYTF
TRBJ2-1 TRBV29-1 13 few TRBD1 TGCAGCGTTGAACGGACAGGTTCGTATGAGCAGTTCTTC CSVERTGSYEQFF
TRBJ1-3 TRBV6-5 15 . . TGTGCCAGCAGTATATCAGGCGAATCTGGAAACACCATATATTTT CASSISGESGNTIYF
TRBJ1-1 TRBV25-1 13 . . TGTGCCAGCAAAAAAGGGGGGGACACTGAAGCTTTCTTT CASKKGGDTEAFF
TRBJ1-1 TRBV3-1/TRBV3-2 13 . . TGTGCCAGCAGCCATCTCGGGGGAGCTGAAGCTTTCTTT CASSHLGGAEAFF
TRBJ2-5 TRBV3-1/TRBV3-2 15 . . TGTGCCAGCAGCCAAGCGGAGGGTTTTGGAGAGACCCAGTACTTC CASSQAEGFGETQYF
TRBJ2-1 TRBV5-1 14 . TRBD2 TGCGCCAGCAGCTCCCCTGGGACTAGCAATGAGCAGTTCTTC CASSSPGTSNEQFF
TRBJ1-5 TRBV7-9 14 . TRBD1 TGTGCCAGCAGGGGACAGGGGGCAGGACAGCCCCAGCATTTT CASRGQGAGQPQHF
TRBJ2-7 TRBV7-2 13 . . TGTGCCAGCAGCTTATCCTCCTTCTACGAGCAGTACTTC CASSLSSFYEQYF
TRBJ1-4 TRBV5-1 14 . . TGCGCCAGCAGCTCCCCGGGGGTGAATGAAAAACTGTTTTTT CASSSPGVNEKLFF